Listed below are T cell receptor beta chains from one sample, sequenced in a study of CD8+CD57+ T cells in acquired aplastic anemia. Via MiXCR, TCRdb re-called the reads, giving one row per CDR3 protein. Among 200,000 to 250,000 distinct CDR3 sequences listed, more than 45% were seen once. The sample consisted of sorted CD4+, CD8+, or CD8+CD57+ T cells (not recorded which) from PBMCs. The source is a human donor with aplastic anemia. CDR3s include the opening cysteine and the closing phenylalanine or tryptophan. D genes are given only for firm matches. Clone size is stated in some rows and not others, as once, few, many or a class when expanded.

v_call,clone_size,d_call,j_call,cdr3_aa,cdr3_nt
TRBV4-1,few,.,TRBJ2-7,CANSPAGTSYEQYF,TGCGCCAACAGCCCTGCTGGGACGTCCTACGAGCAGTACTTC
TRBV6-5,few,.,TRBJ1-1,CASSYSGTLVGAFF,TGTGCCAGCAGTTACTCAGGGACCCTGGTCGGAGCTTTCTTT
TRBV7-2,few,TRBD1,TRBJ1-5,CASSLNIGYRGPQGPQHF,TGTGCCAGCAGCTTAAACATTGGATACAGGGGACCCCAGGGGCCCCAGCATTTT
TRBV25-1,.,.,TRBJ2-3,CASSVLADTQYF,TGTGCCAGCAGTGTGTTGGCAGATACGCAGTATTTT
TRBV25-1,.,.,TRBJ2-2,CAGSVQGRDTGELFF,TGTGCCGGCAGTGTACAGGGTAGGGACACCGGGGAGCTGTTCTTT
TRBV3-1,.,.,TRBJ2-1,CASSQGTDSYNEQFF,TGTGCCAGCAGCCAAGGGACAGACTCCTACAATGAGCAGTTCTTC
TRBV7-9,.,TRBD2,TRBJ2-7,CASSARTSGGLEQYF,TGTGCCAGCAGCGCCCGGACTAGCGGGGGGTTGGAGCAGTACTTC
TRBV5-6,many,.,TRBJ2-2,CASSFGSNTGELFF,TGTGCCAGCAGCTTCGGCTCGAACACCGGGGAGCTGTTTTTT
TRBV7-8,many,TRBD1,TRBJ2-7,CASSPFGQGADYEQYF,TGTGCCAGCAGCCCCTTCGGACAGGGGGCAGACTACGAGCAGTACTTC
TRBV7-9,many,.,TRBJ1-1,CASSLVLQNTEAFF,TGTGCCAGCAGCTTAGTACTTCAGAACACTGAAGCTTTCTTT
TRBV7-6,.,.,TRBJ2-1,CASSQGFGAGYEQFF,TGTGCCAGCAGCCAAGGGTTCGGGGCAGGGTATGAGCAGTTCTTC
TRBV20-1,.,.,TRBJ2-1,CSARDDEGGEQFF,TGCAGTGCTAGAGATGACGAAGGAGGTGAGCAGTTCTTC
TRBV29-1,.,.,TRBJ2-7,CSVRVSFYEQYF,TGCAGCGTCAGGGTATCATTCTACGAGCAGTACTTC
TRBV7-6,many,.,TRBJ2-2,CASRSGIGLSGELFF,TGTGCCAGCCGATCCGGAATCGGACTCAGCGGGGAGCTGTTTTTT
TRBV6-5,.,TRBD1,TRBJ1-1,CASTTGQGGSTEAFF,TGTGCCAGCACCACAGGACAGGGGGGTTCCACTGAAGCTTTCTTT
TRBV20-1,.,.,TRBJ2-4,CSARTNIQYF,TGCAGTGCTAGGACAAACATTCAGTACTTC
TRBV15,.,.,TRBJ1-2,CATSRDRSYGYTF,TGTGCCACCAGCAGAGATAGATCCTATGGCTACACCTTC
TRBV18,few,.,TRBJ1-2,CASHDSNYGYTF,TGTGCCAGCCACGACAGTAACTATGGCTACACCTTC
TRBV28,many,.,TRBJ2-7,CASSFAGAYEQYF,TGTGCCAGCAGTTTCGCCGGAGCCTACGAGCAGTACTTC
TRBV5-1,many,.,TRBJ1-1,CASSLSRREAFF,TGCGCCAGCAGCTTGAGTCGCCGAGAAGCTTTCTTT
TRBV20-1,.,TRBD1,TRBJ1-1,CSARDPDRGAFF,TGCAGTGCTAGAGATCCCGACAGGGGAGCTTTCTTT
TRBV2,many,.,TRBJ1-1,CASSDDGSEAFF,TGTGCCAGCAGTGACGATGGATCTGAAGCTTTCTTT
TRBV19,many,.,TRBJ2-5,CATYGVRDGQETQYF,TGTGCCACTTATGGAGTGAGGGACGGCCAAGAGACCCAGTACTTC
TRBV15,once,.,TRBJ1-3,CATSRDPTGSGNTIYF,TGTGCCACCAGCAGAGATCCCACAGGGTCTGGAAACACCATATATTTT
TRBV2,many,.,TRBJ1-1,CASSERGGGLNTEAFF,TGTGCCAGCAGTGAAAGGGGGGGCGGGCTGAACACTGAAGCTTTCTTT
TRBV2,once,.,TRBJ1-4,CASSEAQVTNEKLFF,TGTGCCAGCAGTGAAGCGCAAGTAACTAATGAAAAACTGTTTTTT